This TCR beta chain was sequenced during a study of cytomegalovirus exposure and HLA in healthy donors. Study background: Among the approximately 380 donors who were genotyped, about 80% fell in the genetic ancestry cluster that is associated with self-reported Caucasian donors.

As for this clone: Its antigen is not known.

There are 16 residues in the CDR3. Per the germline V gene, CDR1 is MNHEY and CDR2 is SVGAGI. V shed 0 bases, J shed 8 bases, and the junction held 8 bases outside the gene matches. Study findings and constraints: Some TCR beta chains (164 of them) were listed as cytomegalovirus-associated. The majority of CMV-associated TCR beta chains were reported as apparently HLA-restricted in a later analysis. Earlier results showed most TCR beta V segments being productive about 87% or about 30% of the time.

60 Vbeta and 13 Jbeta primers were used in PCR. Profiling relied on immunoSEQ multiplex PCR, and the TCRdb table lists in-frame clones only, not all of them. The sample yields 150,000 or so clones, 77% seen once. Sequenced: PBMCs. The chain links TRBV6-5 to TRBJ2-1, with 9 positions matching TRBD1. The clonotype comes from a woman aged 25 to 39 in good health and CMV-seronegative. The CDR3 DNA is TGTGCCAGCAGTTACTCTCTACAGGGGGCGGTCGATGAGCAGTTCTTC. This sequence encodes CASSYSLQGAVDEQFF.